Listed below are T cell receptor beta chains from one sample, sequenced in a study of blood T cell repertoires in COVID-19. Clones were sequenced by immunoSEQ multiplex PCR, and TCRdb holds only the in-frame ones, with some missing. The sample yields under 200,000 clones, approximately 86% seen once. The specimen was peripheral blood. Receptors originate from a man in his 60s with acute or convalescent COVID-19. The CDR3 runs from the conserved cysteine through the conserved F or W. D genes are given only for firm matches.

DNA: TGTGCCAGCAGCTTCTTGCAGGGAGAAAAACTGTTTTTT
CDR3: CASSFLQGEKLFF
D: NA
J: TRBJ1-4
V: TRBV7-8

DNA: TGTGCCAGTTCAGGCACTCTGGATGAAAAACTGTTTTTT
CDR3: CASSGTLDEKLFF
D: NA
J: TRBJ1-4
V: TRBV3-1/TRBV3-2

DNA: TGTGCCAGCAGCTCATCGACTAGCGGTAGCACAGATACGCAGTATTTT
CDR3: CASSSSTSGSTDTQYF
D: TRBD2
J: TRBJ2-3
V: TRBV7-8

DNA: TGCGCCAGCAGATTAGGGGGCACCTACGAGCAGTACTTC
CDR3: CASRLGGTYEQYF
D: TRBD1
J: TRBJ2-7
V: TRBV5-1

DNA: TGTGCCAGCAGTTATGAGGAAGATCAGCCCCAGCATTTT
CDR3: CASSYEEDQPQHF
D: NA
J: TRBJ1-5
V: TRBV12-3/TRBV12-4

DNA: TGTGCCAGTAACCCCGGCGGGAGCATCTACAATGAGCAGTTCTTC
CDR3: CASNPGGSIYNEQFF
D: TRBD2
J: TRBJ2-1
V: TRBV19

DNA: TGTGCCAGCAGCCTCGGGGGCGGGGGTGAAGGGACCCAGTACTTC
CDR3: CASSLGGGGEGTQYF
D: NA
J: TRBJ2-5
V: TRBV5-5

DNA: TGCGCCAGCAGTGAGCAACAGGGTGGTGGCTACACCTTC
CDR3: CASSEQQGGGYTF
D: NA
J: TRBJ1-2
V: TRBV10-1

DNA: TGTGCCAGCAGCTCCAGGCCGTACCAAGAGACCCAGTACTTC
CDR3: CASSSRPYQETQYF
D: NA
J: TRBJ2-5
V: TRBV5-8

DNA: TGTGCCACCAGCAGAGATATGATTCGGTCCTGGCTAGCGGGAGGTAGAACCGGGGAGCTGTTTTTT
CDR3: CATSRDMIRSWLAGGRTGELFF
D: TRBD2
J: TRBJ2-2
V: TRBV15

DNA: TGTGCCAGCAGCCGGACGACTAGCGGGAGGGCCAGGTCCTACGAGCAGTACTTC
CDR3: CASSRTTSGRARSYEQYF
D: TRBD2
J: TRBJ2-7
V: TRBV11-2

DNA: TGTGCCAGCAGCTTGACTAGCGAGTCCCACGAGCAGTACTTC
CDR3: CASSLTSESHEQYF
D: TRBD2
J: TRBJ2-7
V: TRBV7-3

DNA: TGTGCCAGCAGCCCAGACCTGGTGTCCCTAGGCTATGGCTACACCTTC
CDR3: CASSPDLVSLGYGYTF
D: NA
J: TRBJ1-2
V: TRBV9

DNA: TGTGCCACCAGTGATGGGGGGAGAGATGTTGATACGCAGTATTTT
CDR3: CATSDGGRDVDTQYF
D: NA
J: TRBJ2-3
V: TRBV24-1

DNA: TGTGCCAGCACCGACAGCTCCTACAATGAGCAGTTCTTC
CDR3: CASTDSSYNEQFF
D: NA
J: TRBJ2-1
V: TRBV2

DNA: TGTGCCAGCAGTTCGGACAGGGGGAAGCGTGGCTACACCTTC
CDR3: CASSSDRGKRGYTF
D: TRBD1
J: TRBJ1-2
V: TRBV2

DNA: TGCGCCAGCTCGGGAGCGGGAGGGATATACAATGAGCAGTTCTTC
CDR3: CASSGAGGIYNEQFF
D: TRBD2
J: TRBJ2-1
V: TRBV5-1

DNA: TGTGCCAGCAGTGTCGGACAGGGGGCCATTAACTATGGCTACACCTTC
CDR3: CASSVGQGAINYGYTF
D: TRBD1
J: TRBJ1-2
V: TRBV2